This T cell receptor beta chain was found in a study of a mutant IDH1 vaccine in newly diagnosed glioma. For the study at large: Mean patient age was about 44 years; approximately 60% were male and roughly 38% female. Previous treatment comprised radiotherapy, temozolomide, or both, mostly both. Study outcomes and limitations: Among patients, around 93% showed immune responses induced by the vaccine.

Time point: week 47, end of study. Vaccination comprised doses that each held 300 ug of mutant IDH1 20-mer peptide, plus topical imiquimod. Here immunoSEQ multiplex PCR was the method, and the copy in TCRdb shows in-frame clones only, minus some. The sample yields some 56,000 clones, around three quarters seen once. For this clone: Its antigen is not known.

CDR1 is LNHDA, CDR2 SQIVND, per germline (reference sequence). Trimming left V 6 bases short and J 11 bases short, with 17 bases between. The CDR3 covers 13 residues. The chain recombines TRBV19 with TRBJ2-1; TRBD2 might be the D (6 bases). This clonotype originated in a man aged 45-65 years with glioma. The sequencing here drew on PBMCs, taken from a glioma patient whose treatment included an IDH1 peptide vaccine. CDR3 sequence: CASRQPGVPQQFF. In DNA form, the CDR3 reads TGTGCCAGTAGACAGCCGGGAGTCCCGCAGCAGTTCTTC.